Below are 22 T cell receptor beta chains sequenced from a single sample in a study of shared clonotypes between healthy human individuals (dated by TCRdb to the early 2020s). Libraries were made using the immunoSEQ multiplex PCR assay. As stored in TCRdb, this immuneACCESS dataset retains in-frame rearrangements with V and J assigned. A fraction of the clones does not appear; measured against another copy, unresolved V genes explain less than half of the discrepancy, and the remainder lacks a known reason. The sample records 2 million to 2.5 million clones, 95% of which are singletons. Together, the top ten hold 0.13% of the sample. The specimen sequenced was naive CD4+ T cells sorted from blood. This sample's cell subset or site label indicates: CD45RA+ positively selected. The receptor source for this set is a young man in good health.

The V call is TRBV10-2, the J call TRBJ2-3; maybe TRBD1 (5 bases). The CDR3 covers 14 residues. With 3 bases removed from V and 3 bases from J, the gap between germline ends came to 10 bases. Germline-derived CDR1 and CDR2 are WSHSY and SAAADI. The chain's CDR3 is CASSDQGGTDTQYF. The CDR3 bases are TGCGCCAGCAGTGACCAGGGCGGTACAGATACGCAGTATTTT.

On this clone: This specimen includes other DNA sequences encoding the same CDR3. The J gene is TRBJ2-2, the V gene TRBV5-1; 7 bases match TRBD2. In germline, CDR1 is SGHRS, CDR2 YFSETQ. Germline trimming cut 4 bases from V and 0 bases from J; bases unmatched to any gene: 6. This CDR3 region has 16 residues. CDR3 in DNA: TGCGCCAGCAGCGCCAGCGGGACTGCGAACACCGGGGAGCTGTTTTTT. Translation gives CASSASGTANTGELFF.

This clone was found once. V is TRBV18 and J is TRBJ1-2; no firm D call. CDR1 is KGHSH and CDR2 is LQKENI in the germline V gene. V was pared by 3 bases and J by 5 bases, with 19 bases between. CDR3 size: 16 residues. Written as DNA, the CDR3 is TGTGCCAGCTCACCGGTCGAGAGGATCGGGCCTTATGGCTACACCTTC. It is translated as CASSPVERIGPYGYTF.

V gene TRBV27 combines with J gene TRBJ1-4; a weak D match, TRBD1 (6 bases). The CDR3 has 14 amino acids. Germline values: CDR1 MNHEY, CDR2 SMNVEV (reference sequence). The V gene lost 4 bases and the J gene lost 8 bases, with 14 bases spanning the gap. The CDR3 loop reads CASSWGQSAEKLFF. CDR3 sequence (DNA): TGTGCCAGCAGTTGGGGGCAGTCGGCGGAAAAACTGTTTTTT.

This rearrangement joins TRBV6-5 to TRBJ2-3; TRBD1 agrees at 10 bases. Germline V gene data show CDR1 as MNHEY and CDR2 as SVGAGI. V shed 0 bases, J shed 4 bases, and the junction held 4 bases outside the gene matches. The CDR3 contains 16 residues. This CDR3 reads CASSYSDRGRSDTQYF. The DNA of the CDR3 is TGTGCCAGCAGTTACTCTGACAGGGGGCGGTCAGATACGCAGTATTTT.

The genes are TRBV27 and TRBJ2-2, with D tentatively TRBD2 (6 bases). The length of the CDR3 is 14 residues. The V end was cut by 8 bases, the J end by 3 bases, with 13 bases between. CDR1 is MNHEY, CDR2 SMNVEV, per germline (reference sequence). The CDR3 spells CASWRGSDTGELFF. DNA of the CDR3: TGTGCCAGCTGGAGGGGCTCAGACACCGGGGAGCTGTTTTTT.

The chain carries TRBV5-1 and TRBJ2-2, with 8 bases lining up with TRBD1. The germline V gene has CDR1 SGHRS and CDR2 YFSETQ. This CDR3 has 18 amino acids. V trimming: 4 bases; J trimming: 0 bases; junction bases outside the gene matches: 11. The CDR3 coding sequence is TGCGCCAGCAGCCGGGACAGGCAGCATCCGTCGAACACCGGGGAGCTGTTTTTT. Protein sequence: CASSRDRQHPSNTGELFF.

Notes on this clone: Other DNA sequences in the same sample also yield this CDR3. J is TRBJ2-1 and V is TRBV20-1; TRBD1 is a possible D gene (5 bases). The germline gives CDR1 DFQATT, CDR2 SNEGSKA (reference sequence). The V gene lost 3 bases and the J gene lost 9 bases, with 9 bases spanning the gap. The CDR3 contains 11 residues. The CDR3 DNA follows: TGCAGTGCTAGCCAGGGCGGTGAGCAGTTCTTC. Its translation: CSASQGGEQFF.

The chain couples TRBV5-1 to TRBJ2-1; 8 bases are shared with TRBD1. CDR3 length: 15 amino acids. V lost 0 bases to trimming and J lost 8 bases; unmatched junction nucleotides: 7. CDR1 is SGHRS and CDR2 is YFSETQ in the germline V gene. CDR3: CASSLEDRDIDEQFF. CDR3 DNA sequence: TGCGCCAGCAGCTTGGAGGACAGGGATATCGATGAGCAGTTCTTC. The full variable domain, with the rest looked up from reference TRBV5-1 and TRBJ2-1, is KAGVTQTPRYLIKTRGQQVTLSCSPISGHRSVSWYQQTPGQGLQFLFEYFSETQRNKGNFPGRFSGRQFSNSRSEMNVSTLELGDSALYLCASSLEDRDIDEQFFGPGTRLTVL.

The DNA of the CDR3 is TGTGCCATCAGCCAGGACAGGTCTGAACAGTACTTC. Translation gives CAISQDRSEQYF. The rearrangement uses TRBV10-3 and TRBJ2-7, with 7 bases matching TRBD1. The CDR3 runs to 12 residues. Trimming took 6 bases from V and 10 from J; bases not matched to a gene: 9. CDR1 ENHRY and CDR2 SYGVKD come from the germline V gene.

The chain couples TRBV29-1 to TRBJ2-7; the match to TRBD2 covers 11 bases. V lost 7 bases, J lost 6 bases, and 5 bases stayed unmatched. Per germline, CDR1 SQVTM and CDR2 ANQGSEA. There are 12 residues in the CDR3. The DNA of the CDR3 is TGCAGCGCTACTAGCGGGAGTCGCGAGCAGTACTTC. Its translation is CSATSGSREQYF.

The chain uses TRBV18 and TRBJ2-7; 7 bases agree with TRBD2. The germline V gene has CDR1 KGHSH and CDR2 LQKENI. This CDR3 comprises 17 residues. The V and J ends lost 0 bases and 2 bases, in that order; junction bases with no gene match: 10. The CDR3 loop is CASSPPRGRAVTYEQYF. The CDR3 nucleotides read TGTGCCAGCTCACCACCGCGGGGGAGGGCGGTTACCTACGAGCAGTACTTC.

This clone turned up a few times. The gene calls are TRBV25-1 and TRBJ1-1; D is possibly TRBD1 (6 bases). CDR1 is MGHDK and CDR2 is SYGVNS in the germline V gene. V was trimmed by 5 bases and J by 11 bases, leaving 18 bases between them. The CDR3 sequence is 13 residues long. Here the CDR3 reads CASSKRVSQGAFF. DNA for the CDR3: TGTGCCAGCAGTAAGCGGGTTTCTCAGGGGGCTTTCTTT.

This chain joins TRBV6-5 and TRBJ2-5; D is possibly TRBD1 (6 bases). Per the germline V gene, CDR1 is MNHEY and CDR2 is SVGAGI. Trimming took 6 bases from V and 0 from J, leaving 8 bases between them. There are 13 residues in the CDR3. In DNA, the CDR3 is TGTGCCAGCAGCCGGGACAACCAAGAGACCCAGTACTTC. The encoded protein is CASSRDNQETQYF.

The J gene is TRBJ1-5, the V gene TRBV18; D is perhaps TRBD1 (5 bases). The CDR3 runs 17 residues. Germline lookup yields CDR1 KGHSH and CDR2 LQKENI. V lost 3 bases, J lost 0 bases, and 15 bases lay in between. The CDR3 nucleotides read TGTGCCAGCTCACCCACGGGTGACAGCTATAGCAATCAGCCCCAGCATTTT. Its protein is CASSPTGDSYSNQPQHF.

The chain uses TRBV7-2 and TRBJ2-3, with 9 nucleotides matching TRBD1. V dropped 1 base and J dropped 2; count of bases not matched to a gene: 4. Germline assignment: CDR1 SGHTA and CDR2 FQGNSA. The CDR3 is 16 amino acids. This CDR3 is CASSLGWDRDTDTQYF. CDR3 coding DNA: TGTGCCAGCAGCTTAGGTTGGGACAGGGACACAGATACGCAGTATTTT.

The CDR3 region has the DNA TGTGCCAGCAGCTCCACAGACCTAGGGTATGGCTACACCTTC. This codes for CASSSTDLGYGYTF. The rearrangement joins TRBV7-9 to TRBJ1-2; D not certain. Looked up from germline, CDR1 is SEHNR and CDR2 is FQNEAQ (reference sequence). This CDR3 comprises 14 residues. Trimming cost V 4 bases and J 5 bases, with 14 bases left between them.

This chain joins TRBV9 and TRBJ2-3, with D tentatively TRBD1 (6 bases). The V end lost 2 bases, the J end lost 3 bases, and 10 bases lay between the germline ends. From germline, CDR1 is SGDLS and CDR2 YYNGEE. CDR3 length: 14 residues. The CDR3 DNA follows: TGTGCCAGCAGCGTCACAGGGTTTACAGATACGCAGTATTTT. This sequence encodes CASSVTGFTDTQYF.

This CDR3 is CASSRDRDSPLHF. The CDR3 coding sequence is TGTGCCAGCAGCCGGGACAGGGATTCACCCCTCCACTTT. The chain employs TRBV6-4 and TRBJ1-6, with 9 bases aligning to TRBD1. The V gene's germline CDR1 is MRHNA and CDR2 SNTAGT. The CDR3 is made up of 13 amino acids. V gave up 6 bases and J gave up 8 bases; unmatched junction bases: 2.

This rearrangement joins TRBV28 to TRBJ1-5, with 7 positions matching TRBD1. V shed 6 bases and J 2 bases; nucleotides not matched to a gene: 7. CDR1 is MDHEN and CDR2 is SYDVKM in the germline V gene. The CDR3 extends over 15 amino acids. As DNA, the CDR3 is TGTGCCAGCAGCTTTGACAGGGCCGGCAATCAGCCCCAGCATTTT. Translated: CASSFDRAGNQPQHF.

The rearrangement joins TRBV19 to TRBJ1-2; D unresolved. Germline loops: CDR1 LNHDA, CDR2 SQIVND (reference sequence). V was shortened by 5 bases and J by 1 base, with 8 bases between the two germline ends. This CDR3 has 13 amino acids. CDR3: CASSREINYGYTF. CDR3 DNA sequence: TGTGCCAGTAGTCGTGAGATTAACTATGGCTACACCTTC.

This chain connects TRBV2 to TRBJ2-3, with 11 nucleotides matching TRBD2. The germline V gene has CDR1 SNHLY and CDR2 FYNNEI. J was trimmed by 1 base and V by 6 bases; bases with no gene match: 6. There are 16 residues in the CDR3. CDR3 sequence reads: CASSPSGLAGTDTQYF. The CDR3 DNA reads TGTGCCAGCAGCCCATCGGGACTAGCGGGCACAGATACGCAGTATTTT.